Listed below are T cell receptor beta chains from one sample, sequenced in a study of molecular identifiers for immune sequencing clone quantification. TCRdb independently ran MiXCR on the PCR reads; one entry per CDR3 protein. The data hold about 320,000 distinct CDR3 sequences, with roughly a fifth observed a single time. Sequencing was done on a sample of naive CD8+ T cells from blood, with Jurkat cell RNA spiked in. The receptors stem from a human donor in good health. Some libraries in this study had Jurkat cell RNA spiked in. Each CDR3 is given with its conserved first and last residue. D genes are given only for firm matches. The listing skips clone size in some rows; elsewhere it reads once, few, many or a size class.

>TRBD2|many|TRBV5-1|TRBJ2-2
CASSLGSGITGELFF
TGCGCCAGCAGCTTGGGTAGCGGGATAACCGGGGAGCTGTTTTTT
>TRBD1|many|TRBV20-1|TRBJ2-7
CSARTGGQTGLYEQYF
TGCAGTGCTAGGACAGGGGGCCAAACAGGCCTCTACGAGCAGTACTTC
>TRBD1|many|TRBV27|TRBJ1-6
CASGDRLSPLHF
TGTGCCAGTGGGGACAGGCTTTCACCCCTCCACTTT
>NA|few|TRBV5-6|TRBJ1-1
CASSFDAIPEAFF
TGTGCCAGCAGCTTTGATGCGATCCCTGAAGCTTTCTTT
>NA|many|TRBV4-1|TRBJ2-3
CASSHQLGIPTDTQYF
TGCGCCAGCAGCCACCAGCTTGGGATACCCACAGATACGCAGTATTTT
>NA|many|TRBV29-1|TRBJ2-3
CSVVTDTQYF
TGCAGCGTTGTCACAGATACGCAGTATTTT
>NA|few|TRBV7-2|TRBJ2-5
CASSLPGLETQYF
TGTGCCAGCAGCTTACCAGGGTTAGAGACCCAGTACTTC
>TRBD1|many|TRBV28|TRBJ2-7
CASSPLTGGSYEQYF
TGTGCCAGCAGCCCCCTGACAGGGGGCTCCTACGAGCAGTACTTC
>NA|NA|TRBV4-3|TRBJ1-1
CASSQDRGQASTEAFF
TGCGCCAGCAGCCAAGATCGGGGGCAGGCCAGCACTGAAGCTTTCTTT
>TRBD1|few|TRBV20-1|TRBJ1-4
CSASKGQAFNEKLFF
TGCAGTGCTAGCAAGGGACAGGCATTTAATGAAAAACTGTTTTTT
>NA|many|TRBV28|TRBJ2-5
CASSFVGEETQYF
TGTGCCAGCAGTTTTGTAGGCGAAGAGACCCAGTACTTC
>NA|many|TRBV5-1|TRBJ2-3
CASSFRQASTDTQYF
TGCGCCAGCAGCTTCCGACAGGCTAGCACAGATACGCAGTATTTT
>NA|few|TRBV6-6|TRBJ2-7
CASSFDWAEYF
TGTGCCAGCAGCTTCGACTGGGCTGAGTACTTC
>TRBD1|NA|TRBV2|TRBJ1-1
CASSAGQVATEAFF
TGTGCCAGCAGTGCGGGACAGGTGGCCACTGAAGCTTTCTTT
>NA|NA|TRBV10-1|TRBJ1-1
CARRRWDPSSGGEGTEAFF
TGCGCCAGGCGGCGGTGGGATCCGAGTTCGGGGGGCGAGGGTACTGAAGCTTTCTTT
>NA|many|TRBV20-1|TRBJ1-2
CSAREIGTVGYTF
TGCAGTGCTAGAGAAATCGGGACCGTTGGCTACACCTTC